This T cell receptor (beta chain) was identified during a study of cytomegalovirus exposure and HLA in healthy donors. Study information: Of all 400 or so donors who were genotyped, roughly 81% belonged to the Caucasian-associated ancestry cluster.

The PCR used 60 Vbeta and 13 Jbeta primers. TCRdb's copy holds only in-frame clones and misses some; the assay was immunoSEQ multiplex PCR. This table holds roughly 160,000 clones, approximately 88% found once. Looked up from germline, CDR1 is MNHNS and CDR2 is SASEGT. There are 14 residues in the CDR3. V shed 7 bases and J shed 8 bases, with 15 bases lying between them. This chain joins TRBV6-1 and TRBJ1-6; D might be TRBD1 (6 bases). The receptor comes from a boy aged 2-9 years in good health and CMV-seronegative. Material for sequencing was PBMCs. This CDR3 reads CASIQLAGDSPLHF. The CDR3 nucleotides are TGTGCCAGCATCCAATTGGCAGGGGATTCACCCCTCCACTTT.